The count of the clone carrying this T cell receptor (beta chain) is one. What it recognizes is unknown. Produced via immunoSEQ multiplex PCR; TCRdb's table is partial and in-frame only. Counted here are under 150,000 clones, about 79% occurring once; the ten biggest clones make up about 29%. The CDR3 contains 18 residues. The V end lost 4 bases, the J end lost 5 bases, and 24 bases lay between the germline ends. Germline loops: CDR1 LGHDT, CDR2 YNNKEL (reference sequence). The sample comes from a study of T cell responses to AZD1222 COVID-19 vaccine. The study, taken as a whole, reports: Just six people given AZD1222 tested seropositive at baseline. White British ancestry dominated among donors, who included more females, and clonal diversity was possibly underestimated.

Here the sequenced sample was peripheral blood, taken 28 days after the second AZD1222 dose. This clonotype was obtained from an adult who received the AZD1222 COVID-19 vaccine. The chain carries TRBV3-1 (or the pseudogene TRBV3-2) and TRBJ2-1; tentatively, D is TRBD2 (6 bases). CDR3 DNA: TGTGCCAGCAGCCCAACCCAAAAGGTACTAGCCCCCCACAATGAGCAGTTCTTC. Its protein product is CASSPTQKVLAPHNEQFF.